The T cell receptor beta chain under discussion was sequenced for a study of blood T cell repertoires in COVID-19. Across the study: The samples span acute and convalescent COVID-19 from the United States, Italy and Spain. Sample material is recorded as cDNA or gDNA derived from T cells, B-cell-depleted T cells, or PBMCs.

This CDR3 region has 15 residues. CDR1 and CDR2 (germline): LGHDT, YNNKEL (reference sequence). Trimming left V 0 bases short and J 3 bases short, with 10 bases between. How the authors handled the data: The assay estimated nucleated cells by amplifying reference gene primers. This table comes from immunoSEQ multiplex PCR, and its TCRdb copy is limited to in-frame clones, with some not included. V and J calls and clone size are given by that table; D and trimming were obtained from the DNA. The table lists more than 110,000 clones, roughly 91% of them singletons. The material sequenced was peripheral blood. The V gene is TRBV3-1 (or the pseudogene TRBV3-2), the J gene TRBJ2-3, with D possibly being TRBD2 (6 bases). This sequence originates from a man in his fifties or sixties with active or convalescent COVID-19. The CDR3, as DNA: TGTGCCAGCAGCCAAGATTGGGGGGAAACAGATACGCAGTATTTT. It codes for CASSQDWGETDTQYF.